The table lists the clone carrying this T cell receptor (beta chain) with a count of one. Generated by immunoSEQ multiplex PCR, the TCRdb table keeps only in-frame clones and is missing some. This repertoire shows approximately 470,000 clones, around 87% found once; its top ten account for 0.65% to 0.9%. In terms of age and location, participants ranged from about 18 to 95 years and lived in about two dozen US areas. All recovered Cohort 3 donors got two negative PCRs, got clearance, or saw symptom resolution. The source of the sample is a study of blood T cell repertoires in COVID-19. On the study more broadly: The analysed material was cDNA or gDNA that came from T cells, B-cell-depleted T cells, or PBMCs.

The CDR3 contains 11 residues. Germline assignment: CDR1 MNHEY and CDR2 SVGAGI. Deletions cut 6 bases from V and 7 bases from J, with 9 bases between. Specimen: PBMCs or T cells enriched from blood (not recorded which). V usage is TRBV6-5 and J usage is TRBJ1-2; D unclear. This clonotype was obtained from a young woman who had recovered from COVID-19. DNA for the CDR3: TGTGCCAGCAGCCTGCGGGGTGGCTACACCTTC. It specifies CASSLRGGYTF.